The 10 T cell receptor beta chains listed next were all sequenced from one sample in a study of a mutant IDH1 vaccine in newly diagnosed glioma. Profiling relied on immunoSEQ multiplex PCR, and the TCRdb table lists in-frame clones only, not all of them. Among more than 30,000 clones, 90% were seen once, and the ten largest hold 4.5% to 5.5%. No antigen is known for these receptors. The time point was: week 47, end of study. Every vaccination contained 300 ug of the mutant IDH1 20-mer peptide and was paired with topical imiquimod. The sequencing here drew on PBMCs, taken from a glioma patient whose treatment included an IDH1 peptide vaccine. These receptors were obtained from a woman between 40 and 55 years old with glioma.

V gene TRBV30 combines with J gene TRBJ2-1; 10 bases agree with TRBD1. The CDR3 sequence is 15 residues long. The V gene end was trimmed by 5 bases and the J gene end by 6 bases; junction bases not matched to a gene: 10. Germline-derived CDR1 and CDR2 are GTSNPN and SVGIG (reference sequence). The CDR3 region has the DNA TGTGCCTGGGGGACCGGGACAGGGGACCTCAATGAGCAGTTCTTC. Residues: CAWGTGTGDLNEQFF.

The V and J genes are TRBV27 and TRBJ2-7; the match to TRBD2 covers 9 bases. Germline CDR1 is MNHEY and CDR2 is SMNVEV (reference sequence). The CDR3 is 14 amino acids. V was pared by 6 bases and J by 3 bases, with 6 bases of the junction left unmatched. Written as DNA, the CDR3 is TGTGCCAGCAGACAGAAGCGGGGGGACTACGAGCAGTACTTC. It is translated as CASRQKRGDYEQYF.

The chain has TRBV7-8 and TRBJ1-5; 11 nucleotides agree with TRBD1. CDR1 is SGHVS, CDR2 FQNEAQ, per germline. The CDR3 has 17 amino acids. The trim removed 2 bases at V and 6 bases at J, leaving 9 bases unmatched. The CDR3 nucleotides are TGTGCCAGCAGCTTAAGGGGACAGGGGGTCTTAAGTCAGCCCCAGCATTTT. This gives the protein CASSLRGQGVLSQPQHF.

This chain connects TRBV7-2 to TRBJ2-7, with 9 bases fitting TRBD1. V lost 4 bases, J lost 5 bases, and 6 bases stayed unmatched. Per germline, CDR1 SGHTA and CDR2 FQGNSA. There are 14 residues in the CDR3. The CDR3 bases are TGTGCCAGCAGCTCAGGGACAGGGCACGACGAGCAGTACTTC. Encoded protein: CASSSGTGHDEQYF.

The CDR3 DNA reads as TGCGCCAGCAGTGAGTCGGTTGGGGTCACTGAAGCTTTCTTT. This encodes CASSESVGVTEAFF. The chain carries TRBV10-1 and TRBJ1-1; D is ambiguous. The CDR3 has 14 residues. Germline CDR1 WNHNN, CDR2 SYGVQD (reference sequence). V was trimmed by 0 bases and J by 4 bases, leaving 9 bases between them.

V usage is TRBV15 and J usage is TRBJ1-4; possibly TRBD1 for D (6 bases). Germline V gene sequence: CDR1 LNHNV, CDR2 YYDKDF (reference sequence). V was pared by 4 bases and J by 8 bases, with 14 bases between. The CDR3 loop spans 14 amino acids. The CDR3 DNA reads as TGTGCCACCAGCACCCGGGGGGCCTGGGAAAAACTGTTTTTT. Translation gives CATSTRGAWEKLFF.

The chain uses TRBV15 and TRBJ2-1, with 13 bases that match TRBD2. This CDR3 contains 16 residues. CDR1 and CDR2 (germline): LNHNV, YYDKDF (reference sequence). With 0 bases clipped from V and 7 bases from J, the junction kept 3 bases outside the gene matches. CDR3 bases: TGTGCCACCAGCAGAGACTGGACTAGCGGGAGTAATGAGCAGTTCTTC. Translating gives CATSRDWTSGSNEQFF.

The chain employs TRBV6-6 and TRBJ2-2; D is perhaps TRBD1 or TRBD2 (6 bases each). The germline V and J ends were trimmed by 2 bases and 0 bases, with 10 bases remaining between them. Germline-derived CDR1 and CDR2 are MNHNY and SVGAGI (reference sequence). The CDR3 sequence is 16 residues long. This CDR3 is CASSYGGQSNTGELFF. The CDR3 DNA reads TGTGCCAGCAGTTACGGGGGGCAATCGAACACCGGGGAGCTGTTTTTT.

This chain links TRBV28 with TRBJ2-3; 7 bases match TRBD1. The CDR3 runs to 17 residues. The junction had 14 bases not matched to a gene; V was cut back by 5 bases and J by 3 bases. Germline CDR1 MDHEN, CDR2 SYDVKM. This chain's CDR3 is CASSTGQRTGWTDTQYF. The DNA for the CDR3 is TGTGCCAGCAGTACGGGACAGCGGACAGGTTGGACAGATACGCAGTATTTT.

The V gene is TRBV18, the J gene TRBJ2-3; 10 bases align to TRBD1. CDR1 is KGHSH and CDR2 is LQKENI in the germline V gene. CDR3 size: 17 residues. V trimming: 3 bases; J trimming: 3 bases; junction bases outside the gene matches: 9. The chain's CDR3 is CASSPLAGTGVTDTQYF. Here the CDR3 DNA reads TGTGCCAGCTCACCCCTCGCCGGGACAGGGGTGACAGATACGCAGTATTTT.